This passage covers 31 T cell receptor beta chains from one sample sequenced in a study of response to subunit inactivated influenza vaccine. Using its own MiXCR run on the RT-PCR reads, TCRdb lists one record per CDR3 protein. The table records 500,000 or so distinct CDR3 sequences, 15% to 20% of them present only once. Source: CD4+ T cells sorted from PBMCs, taken roughly 24 months after vaccination. The receptors shown here come from a man between 50 and 70 years old who received an inactivated influenza vaccine.

The chain has TRBV5-5 and TRBJ2-7, with D unresolved. From germline, CDR1 is SGHKS and CDR2 YYEKEE (reference sequence). Trimming shortened V by 1 base and J by 3 bases, and 11 bases separated the two germline ends. This CDR3 region has 14 residues. Here the CDR3 reads CASSLYGSVYEQYF. The CDR3 coding sequence is TGTGCCAGCAGCTTGTATGGCTCCGTCTACGAGCAGTACTTC.

This clonotype was found many times. The V gene is TRBV20-1, the J gene TRBJ2-3; unclear D gene. This CDR3 comprises 12 residues. Germline CDR1 is DFQATT and CDR2 is SNEGSKA (reference sequence). V was trimmed by 5 bases and J by 5 bases, leaving 11 bases between them. The CDR3 nucleotides read TGCAGTGCTCCCCCTTGGGGAGATACGCAGTATTTT. Translating gives CSAPPWGDTQYF.

This clonotype was seen ten or more times. The J gene is TRBJ2-7, the V gene TRBV28, with TRBD2 matching 9 bases. CDR1 is MDHEN, CDR2 SYDVKM, per germline. The CDR3 sequence is 14 residues long. J gave up 2 bases and V 6 bases, and 5 bases lay outside the gene matches. The CDR3 spells CASSLAGVTYEQYF. The CDR3 DNA reads TGTGCCAGCAGCTTAGCGGGGGTAACCTACGAGCAGTACTTC. Full variable domain (rest looked up from reference TRBV28 and TRBJ2-7): DVKVTQSSRYLVKRTGEKVFLECVQDMDHENMFWYRQDPGLGLRLIYFSYDVKMKEKGDIPEGYSVSREKKERFSLILESASTNQTSMYLCASSLAGVTYEQYFGPGTRLTVT.

This clonotype has a handful of counts. This chain's CDR3 is CASSQVAGGTDTQYF. CDR3 bases: TGCGCCAGCAGCCAAGTAGCGGGGGGCACAGATACGCAGTATTTT. The rearrangement uses TRBV4-1 and TRBJ2-3, with 9 bases matching TRBD2. The CDR3 is 15 amino acids. Trimming removed 1 base from V and 1 base from J; junction bases left unmatched: 0. Germline V gene data show CDR1 as MGHRA and CDR2 as YSYEKL.

The chain carries TRBV6-1 and TRBJ2-6, with D uncertain. Germline assignment: CDR1 MNHNS and CDR2 SASEGT. Trimming cost V 4 bases and J 11 bases, with 9 bases left between them. The CDR3 covers 12 residues. CDR3 sequence: CASSGDSHVLTF. The CDR3, as DNA: TGTGCCAGCAGTGGGGATAGCCACGTCCTGACTTTC.

The chain carries TRBV6-5 and TRBJ2-3; D is ambiguous. Germline lookup yields CDR1 MNHEY and CDR2 SVGAGI. Trimming removed 3 bases from V and 2 bases from J, with 9 bases in between. This CDR3 contains 14 residues. CDR3: CASSYRRNTDTQYF. For the CDR3, the DNA is TGTGCCAGCAGTTATCGGCGGAACACAGATACGCAGTATTTT.

The table lists this clonotype with a few counts. The chain is built from TRBV12-3 or TRBV12-4 and TRBJ2-2; no definite D call. The CDR3 is made up of 14 amino acids. V lost 1 base, J lost 6 bases, and 9 bases lay in between. The CDR3 loop is CASSLGVDAGELFF. The CDR3 nucleotides read TGTGCCAGCAGTTTAGGAGTTGACGCCGGGGAGCTGTTTTTT.

This clonotype was seen once. The rearrangement uses TRBV4-1 and TRBJ2-5; D tentatively fits TRBD1 or TRBD2 (5 bases each). V lost 2 bases to trimming and J lost 3 bases, with 13 bases between them. The CDR3 sequence is 15 residues long. Germline CDR1 and CDR2: MGHRA and YSYEKL. The CDR3 nucleotides read TGCGCCAGCAGCCAATCTCCGGGACGGGAAGAGACCCAGTACTTC. Protein sequence: CASSQSPGREETQYF.

This clonotype came up a few times. The chain uses TRBV7-2 and TRBJ2-3; the match to TRBD2 covers 11 bases. This CDR3 spans 15 amino acids. The trim removed 1 base at V and 5 bases at J, leaving 2 bases unmatched. Germline CDR1 reads SGHTA; CDR2 reads FQGNSA. The CDR3 is CASSLGGLAEDTQYF. The CDR3 DNA sequence: TGTGCCAGCAGCTTAGGGGGACTAGCGGAAGATACGCAGTATTTT.

The V and J genes are TRBV25-1 and TRBJ2-7; TRBD1 aligns across 9 bases. Germline V gene sequence: CDR1 MGHDK, CDR2 SYGVNS. The CDR3 contains 16 residues. After removal of 4 bases from V and 5 bases from J, the junction contained 12 bases not matched to a gene. This chain's CDR3 is CASSAAYRGRSDEQYF. CDR3 nucleotides: TGTGCCAGCAGTGCCGCTTACAGGGGGCGGTCCGACGAGCAGTACTTC.

This sequence joins TRBV19 and TRBJ1-4; D is possibly TRBD1 (5 bases). The V and J ends lost 6 bases and 3 bases respectively, with 14 bases between them. The CDR3 contains 15 residues. Germline V gene lookup returns CDR1 LNHDA and CDR2 SQIVND (reference sequence). The chain's CDR3 is CASRIRDAANEKLFF. The DNA for the CDR3 is TGTGCCAGTAGAATCAGGGACGCGGCTAATGAAAAACTGTTTTTT. Looking up the rest from reference TRBV19 and TRBJ1-4 gives the full variable domain: DGGITQSPKYLFRKEGQNVTLSCEQNLNHDAMYWYRQDPGQGLRLIYYSQIVNDFQKGDIAEGYSVSREKKESFPLTVTSAQKNPTAFYLCASRIRDAANEKLFFGSGTQLSVL.

This clonotype was recorded a few times. Compared with germline, one end of the junction differs, possibly owing to a read error. The V and J genes are TRBV20-1 and TRBJ1-3; TRBD1 is a possible D gene (6 bases). Germline CDR1 reads DFQATT; CDR2 reads SNEGSKA (reference sequence). CDR3 length: 13 residues. The CDR3 DNA reads as TGCAGTGCCAGGACATCCCGAAGGGACACCATATACTTT. Protein sequence: CSARTSRRDTIYF.

The genes are TRBV29-1 and TRBJ2-7, with 9 bases fitting TRBD1. The CDR3 is made up of 14 amino acids. V shed 6 bases and J 4 bases; nucleotides not matched to a gene: 10. Germline V gene lookup returns CDR1 SQVTM and CDR2 ANQGSEA. CDR3 protein: CSVVGGTGSYEQYF. The CDR3 coding sequence is TGCAGCGTAGTTGGCGGGACAGGGAGTTACGAGCAGTACTTC.

The V and J genes are TRBV19 and TRBJ1-2, with a tentative D call TRBD1 (5 bases). Germline V gene data show CDR1 as LNHDA and CDR2 as SQIVND (reference sequence). The CDR3 contains 12 residues. V was cut by 11 bases and J by 4 bases, with 14 bases left in between. The DNA of the CDR3 is TGTGCCTCCAGTCGGGACGGCTATGGCTACACCTTC. Translation gives CASSRDGYGYTF.

This clonotype showed up just a few times. This chain uses TRBV29-1 with TRBJ2-3; weak D call: TRBD2 (5 bases). Trimming took off 2 bases at V and 4 bases at J, with 10 bases between the two ends. Per germline, CDR1 SQVTM and CDR2 ANQGSEA. The CDR3 covers 13 residues. The CDR3 protein is CSVELAGADTQYF. The CDR3 nucleotides read TGCAGCGTTGAACTGGCGGGTGCAGATACGCAGTATTTT.

The chain carries TRBV19 and TRBJ1-2; 7 positions match TRBD1. The V gene's germline CDR1 is LNHDA and CDR2 SQIVND (reference sequence). Unmatched junction bases numbered 9, after V lost 7 bases and J lost 4 bases. The CDR3 length is 14 residues. DNA of the CDR3: TGTGCCAGTACCGAGGGACAGTTTTCCTATGGCTACACCTTC. It translates to CASTEGQFSYGYTF.

The V gene is TRBV20-1, the J gene TRBJ2-3, with 12 bases fitting TRBD2. Trimming at V came to 6 bases and at J to 0 bases, leaving 16 bases not matched to a gene. Per germline, CDR1 DFQATT and CDR2 SNEGSKA (reference sequence). The CDR3 covers 19 residues. The CDR3 spells CSARGLAGRWGISTDTQYF. The DNA for the CDR3 is TGCAGTGCCCGAGGACTAGCGGGAAGGTGGGGGATTAGCACAGATACGCAGTATTTT.

V gene TRBV9 combines with J gene TRBJ2-3; a possible D gene is TRBD2 (5 bases). Germline lookup yields CDR1 SGDLS and CDR2 YYNGEE. With 0 bases removed from V and 1 base from J, the gap between germline ends came to 6 bases. CDR3 length: 14 residues. CDR3 sequence (DNA): TGTGCCAGCAGCGTAGCTAGCCGCACAGATACGCAGTATTTT. It translates to CASSVASRTDTQYF.

This clonotype was detected ten times or more. The chain combines TRBV3-1 with TRBJ2-2; D gene uncertain. The CDR3 has 17 residues. Trimming took off 1 base at V and 6 bases at J, with 18 bases between the two ends. In germline, CDR1 is LGHDT, CDR2 YNNKEL (reference sequence). The CDR3 protein is CASSQVQLRWSPGELFF. In nucleotides, the CDR3 is TGTGCCAGCAGCCAAGTTCAACTTAGGTGGAGTCCCGGGGAGCTGTTTTTT.

The chain couples TRBV7-9 to TRBJ1-5, with D uncertain. CDR1 is SEHNR and CDR2 is FQNEAQ in the germline V gene (reference sequence). This CDR3 comprises 13 residues. The V and J ends lost 5 bases and 4 bases respectively, with 9 bases between them. CDR3 loop: CASSHDGNQPQHF. CDR3 DNA sequence: TGTGCCAGCAGCCACGACGGGAATCAGCCCCAGCATTTT.

Written as DNA, the CDR3 is TGTGCCAGCAGCTCCTTAGCGGGATTATCGAGAGGTACGCAGTATTTT. Protein product: CASSSLAGLSRGTQYF. This chain uses TRBV7-9 with TRBJ2-3, with TRBD2 matching over 8 bases. Trimming took 4 bases from V and 8 from J; bases not matched to a gene: 14. Germline V CDR1 and CDR2: SEHNR, FQNEAQ (reference sequence). This CDR3 has 16 amino acids.

This clonotype was found a few times. The genes are TRBV6-1 and TRBJ2-2, with D tentatively TRBD2 (7 bases). This CDR3 spans 15 amino acids. With 6 bases removed from V and 1 base from J, the gap between germline ends came to 12 bases. The germline V gene has CDR1 MNHNS and CDR2 SASEGT. In DNA, the CDR3 is TGTGCCAGCAGCTTTAGGGGGGGGAACACCGGGGAGCTGTTTTTT. Its protein is CASSFRGGNTGELFF.

This clonotype occurred a few times. The genes are TRBV11-3 and TRBJ2-1, with D unclear. CDR3 size: 12 residues. Germline V lookup: CDR1 SGHNT, CDR2 YENEEA. V was trimmed by 4 bases and J by 10 bases, leaving 11 bases between them. The CDR3: CASSSSQREQFF. The CDR3 DNA is TGTGCCAGCAGCTCCTCACAGAGAGAGCAGTTCTTC.

This clonotype has just a few counts. The chain combines TRBV20-1 with TRBJ2-3; D not resolved. The CDR3 extends over 13 amino acids. V gave up 2 bases and J gave up 2 bases, with 8 bases separating them. Looked up from germline, CDR1 is DFQATT and CDR2 is SNEGSKA (reference sequence). The CDR3 reads CSARNTYTDTQYF. The CDR3 DNA reads TGCAGTGCTAGAAATACCTACACAGATACGCAGTATTTT.

The chain uses TRBV20-1 and TRBJ2-1, with TRBD2 as a possible D gene (5 bases). Germline V gene lookup returns CDR1 DFQATT and CDR2 SNEGSKA (reference sequence). There are 14 residues in the CDR3. Trimming removed 6 bases at V and 0 bases at J, with 12 bases between. The CDR3 DNA reads as TGCAGTGCCTTCGGACTGAGCTCCTACAATGAGCAGTTCTTC. Amino acids: CSAFGLSSYNEQFF.

The chain combines TRBV12-3 or TRBV12-4 with TRBJ2-3, with D tentatively TRBD1 (6 bases). Trimming took 3 bases from V and 0 from J, leaving 13 bases between them. The length of the CDR3 is 16 residues. The CDR3 DNA follows: TGTGCCAGCAGTTTGGGACAACCGACTAGCACAGATACGCAGTATTTT. Protein sequence: CASSLGQPTSTDTQYF.

The chain combines TRBV6-5 with TRBJ2-3, with D perhaps TRBD1 or TRBD2 (5 bases each). Deletions cut 2 bases from V and 0 bases from J, with 12 bases between. The CDR3 length is 16 residues. CDR1 and CDR2 from the germline V gene are MNHEY and SVGAGI. The CDR3: CASSYGGGSSTDTQYF. The CDR3, as DNA: TGTGCCAGCAGTTACGGTGGGGGATCTAGCACAGATACGCAGTATTTT.

This clonotype was seen a few times. CDR3 region: CASSQDTATAKNIQYF. Here the CDR3 DNA reads TGTGCCAGCAGCCAAGATACAGCCACCGCCAAAAACATTCAGTACTTC. The chain recombines TRBV14 with TRBJ2-4, with D unclear. CDR1 and CDR2 (germline): SGHDN, FVKESK. Trimming removed 0 bases at V and 1 base at J, with 10 bases between. CDR3 length equals 16 residues.

This clonotype was observed a handful of times. V is TRBV5-6 and J is TRBJ1-2; no definite D call. Germline V gene sequence: CDR1 SGHDT, CDR2 YYEEEE. The CDR3 covers 13 residues. Trimming left V 1 base short and J 4 bases short, with 8 bases between. This chain's CDR3 is CASSLNELYGYTF. Here the CDR3 DNA reads TGTGCCAGCAGCTTGAATGAACTCTATGGCTACACCTTC.

This clonotype was seen ten or more times. The CDR3: CSASTGYNEQFF. The CDR3 DNA sequence: TGCAGTGCTAGCACAGGTTACAATGAGCAGTTCTTC. The chain employs TRBV20-1 and TRBJ2-1, with a weak D call TRBD1 (5 bases). The CDR3 is 12 residues long. Trimming removed 3 bases from V and 4 bases from J, with 7 bases in between. Germline values: CDR1 DFQATT, CDR2 SNEGSKA (reference sequence).

This clonotype was observed a few times. The CDR3, as DNA: TGTGCCAGCAGCCAAGAACTTGATAGCACAGATACGCAGTATTTT. Protein product: CASSQELDSTDTQYF. The chain employs TRBV4-2 and TRBJ2-3; D gene ambiguous. Germline CDR1 reads LGHNA; CDR2 reads YNFKEQ. The CDR3 sequence is 15 residues long. V shed 0 bases and J shed 0 bases, with 7 bases lying between them.